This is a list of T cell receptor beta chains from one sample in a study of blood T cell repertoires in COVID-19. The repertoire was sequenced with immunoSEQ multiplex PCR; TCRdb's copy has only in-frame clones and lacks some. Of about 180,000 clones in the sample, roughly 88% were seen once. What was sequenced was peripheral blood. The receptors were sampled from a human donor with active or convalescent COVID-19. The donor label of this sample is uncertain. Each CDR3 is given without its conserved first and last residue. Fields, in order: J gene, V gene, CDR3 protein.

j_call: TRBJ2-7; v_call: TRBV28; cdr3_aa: ASSSRAYEQY
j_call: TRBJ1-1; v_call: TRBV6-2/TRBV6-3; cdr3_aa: ASSYTTGGLPAF
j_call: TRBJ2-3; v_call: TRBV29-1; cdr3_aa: SPKRGTGGTDTQY
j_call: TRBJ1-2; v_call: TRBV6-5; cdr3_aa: ASTVNQGGGYT
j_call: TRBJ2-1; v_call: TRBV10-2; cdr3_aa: ASMERTGWTSGTYNEQF
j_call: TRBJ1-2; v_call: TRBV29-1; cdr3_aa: SVDERAPNYGYT
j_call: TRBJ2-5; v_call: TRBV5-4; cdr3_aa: ASSLNSFPGGQY
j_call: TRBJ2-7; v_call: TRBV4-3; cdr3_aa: ASSRDRAYEQY
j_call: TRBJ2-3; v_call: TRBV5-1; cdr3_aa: ASSLSGTGTTITDTQY
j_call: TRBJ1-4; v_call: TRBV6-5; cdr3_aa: ASSPTRQREKLF
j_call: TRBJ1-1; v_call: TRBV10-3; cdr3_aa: AISVRGESTEAF
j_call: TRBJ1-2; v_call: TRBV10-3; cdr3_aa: AISESGTAYGYT
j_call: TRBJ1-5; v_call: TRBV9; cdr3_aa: ASSVGQHNQPQH
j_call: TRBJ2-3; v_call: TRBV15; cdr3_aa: ATSRRPGLQREWRQY
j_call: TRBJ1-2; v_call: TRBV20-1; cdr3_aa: SAPSGYGYT
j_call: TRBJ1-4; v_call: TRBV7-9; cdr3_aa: ASSLGDRGPNEKLF
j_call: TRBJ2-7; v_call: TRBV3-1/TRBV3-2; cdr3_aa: ASSQGDRVAKLSYEQY